These 10 T cell receptor beta chains originate from one sample sequenced in a study of read filtering for tumor transcriptome and immune sequencing. The library was built from roughly 400 ng RNA with molecular barcoded adaptors for alpha/delta and beta/gamma chains. Via MiXCR, TCRdb re-called the reads, giving one row per CDR3 protein. Among approximately 61,000 distinct CDR3 sequences listed, around 18% were seen once. Source material: a population of CD138-negative cells sorted from bone marrow. These receptors all stem from a donor at least 40 years old with multiple myeloma.

This clonotype was seen many times. The chain combines TRBV6-1 with TRBJ2-1; D remains ambiguous. The germline V gene has CDR1 MNHNS and CDR2 SASEGT. The CDR3 consists of 12 residues. The V end was cut by 8 bases, the J end by 3 bases, with 8 bases between. The CDR3 spells CASVPRYNEQFF. CDR3 nucleotides: TGTGCCAGCGTCCCCCGCTACAATGAGCAGTTCTTC.

As concerns this clonotype: A single base separates this from a much larger clone, so it may be a read error. It is likely a read error, because the conserved phenylalanine at the end of the CDR3 is missing. V gene TRBV20-1 combines with J gene TRBJ2-1; D is undetermined. CDR1 is DFQATT and CDR2 is SNEGSKA in the germline V gene (reference sequence). V lost 5 bases and J lost 0, with 8 bases in between. The CDR3 runs to 13 residues. CDR3 protein: CSAPTSSYNEQFL. The CDR3 DNA reads as TGCAGTGCTCCCACGTCCTCCTACAATGAGCAGTTCCTC.

The sample holds many counts of this clonotype. The rearrangement uses TRBV12-3 or TRBV12-4 and TRBJ2-3; no firm D call. The V end lost 2 bases, the J end lost 5 bases, and 8 bases lay between the germline ends. This CDR3 is built from 13 residues. The CDR3 is CASSLSEKDTQYF. As DNA, the CDR3 is TGTGCCAGCAGTTTATCTGAGAAAGATACGCAGTATTTT.

The table lists this clonotype with many counts. This CDR3 is CSAQGETGYEQFF. The CDR3 DNA follows: TGCAGTGCTCAAGGGGAGACAGGGTATGAGCAGTTCTTC. The chain combines TRBV20-1 with TRBJ2-1; 7 bases are shared with TRBD1. V trimming: 5 bases; J trimming: 8 bases; junction bases outside the gene matches: 9. The CDR3 runs 13 residues. The V gene's germline CDR1 is DFQATT and CDR2 SNEGSKA (reference sequence).

This chain links TRBV14 with TRBJ2-5; D unclear. This CDR3 is 16 amino acids long. From germline, CDR1 is SGHDN and CDR2 FVKESK. Trimming left V 2 bases short and J 7 bases short, with 20 bases between. CDR3 bases: TGTGCCAGCAGCCAATACCGACGGGCCCCGTTGGGGACCCAGTACTTC. Residues: CASSQYRRAPLGTQYF.

Many counts were recorded for this clonotype. The rearrangement uses TRBV15 and TRBJ2-1, with D maybe TRBD2 (5 bases). V gave up 6 bases and J gave up 1 base, with 13 bases separating them. The CDR3 loop spans 15 amino acids. In germline, CDR1 is LNHNV, CDR2 YYDKDF (reference sequence). CDR3 in amino acids: CATRSGLRSYNEQFF. DNA for the CDR3: TGTGCCACCAGGAGCGGCCTCAGGTCCTACAATGAGCAGTTCTTC.

Ten or more counts support this clonotype. The rearrangement links TRBV7-2 to TRBJ2-3, with no clear D. V lost 1 base and J lost 4, with 9 bases in between. The CDR3 sequence is 14 residues long. CDR1 is SGHTA, CDR2 FQGNSA, per germline. CDR3 region: CASSLGGLSDTQYF. CDR3 nucleotide sequence: TGTGCCAGCAGCTTAGGGGGTCTATCAGATACGCAGTATTTT.

The genes are TRBV20-1 and TRBJ1-3, with D tentatively TRBD1 (5 bases). Trimming removed 0 bases from V and 4 bases from J, with 7 bases in between. Germline V gene lookup returns CDR1 DFQATT and CDR2 SNEGSKA (reference sequence). The CDR3 runs to 13 residues. CDR3 DNA sequence: TGCAGTGCTAGAGATTGGGGCGGAAACACCATATATTTT. Its protein product is CSARDWGGNTIYF.

At least ten counts were recorded for this clonotype. The V call is TRBV20-1, the J call TRBJ1-5; unclear D gene. Germline-derived CDR1 and CDR2 are DFQATT and SNEGSKA (reference sequence). Between the trimmed V and J ends, which lost 3 bases and 1 base, there was a span of 13 bases. The CDR3 covers 15 residues. CDR3 sequence: CSASPDGVSNQPQHF. As DNA, the CDR3 is TGCAGTGCTAGCCCGGACGGGGTAAGCAATCAGCCCCAGCATTTT.

This rearrangement joins TRBV18 to TRBJ1-5; D may be TRBD1 (6 bases). Trimming pared 6 bases from V and 7 bases from J, leaving 16 bases between. The CDR3 consists of 14 residues. Germline V gene data show CDR1 as KGHSH and CDR2 as LQKENI. The CDR3 DNA reads TGTGCCAGCTCTACGGCCGGGGGGCAGCAGCCCCAGCATTTT. It yields the protein CASSTAGGQQPQHF.